A single sample is the source of the 18 T cell receptor beta chains below, sequenced in a study of blood T cell repertoires in COVID-19. Sequencing used immunoSEQ multiplex PCR; TCRdb keeps in-frame clones, though not all of them. Of roughly 190,000 clones in the sample, about nine tenths were seen once. The material sequenced was peripheral blood. All receptors derive from a man aged 25 to 40 with acute or convalescent COVID-19.

This clone was observed a single time. The V and J genes are TRBV10-1 and TRBJ2-5; D perhaps matches TRBD2 (5 bases). Trimming cost V 3 bases and J 7 bases, with 15 bases left between them. The CDR3 is 14 residues long. Germline CDR1 is WNHNN and CDR2 is SYGVQD (reference sequence). In nucleotides, the CDR3 is TGCGCCAGCAGTGACTTGCCTGACCGGGGGACCCAGTACTTC. Protein: CASSDLPDRGTQYF.

This sequence joins TRBV5-4 and TRBJ1-2; TRBD1 is a possible D gene (6 bases). V lost 0 bases to trimming and J lost 8 bases, with 20 bases between them. This CDR3 is 16 amino acids long. Germline loops: CDR1 SGHNT, CDR2 YYREEE (reference sequence). The CDR3, as DNA: TGTGCCAGCAGCTTGGACCACGGGACATTTCGGCCCGGCTACACCTTC. Translation: CASSLDHGTFRPGYTF.

The gene calls are TRBV19 and TRBJ1-5; 9 bases are shared with TRBD1. This CDR3 is 17 amino acids long. J was trimmed by 2 bases and V by 9 bases; bases with no gene match: 14. Germline CDR1 LNHDA, CDR2 SQIVND (reference sequence). The CDR3 DNA reads TGTGCCAGCGCCTCCGGGACAGGGATATCGGGCAATCAGCCCCAGCATTTT. This codes for CASASGTGISGNQPQHF.

CDR3 coding DNA: TGTGCCAGCAGTCAAATCAGGGGGCAGCTGACTGAAGCTTTCTTT. Residues: CASSQIRGQLTEAFF. V gene TRBV7-9 combines with J gene TRBJ1-1, with 8 bases fitting TRBD1. In germline, CDR1 is SEHNR, CDR2 FQNEAQ (reference sequence). The CDR3 consists of 15 residues. J lost 5 bases, V lost 6 bases, and 11 bases had no gene match.

The chain's CDR3 is CASSHAPGTGSNTEAFF. The CDR3 nucleotides are TGTGCCAGCAGCCACGCCCCAGGGACAGGTTCGAACACTGAAGCTTTCTTT. The rearrangement uses TRBV4-2 and TRBJ1-1; TRBD1 matches at 8 bases. Germline CDR1 and CDR2: LGHNA and YNFKEQ. V trimming: 3 bases; J trimming: 1 base; junction bases outside the gene matches: 10. The CDR3 is 17 residues long.

The chain carries TRBV21-1 and TRBJ1-5; the tabulated D call, TRBD1, remains unverified against the DNA. TRBV21-1 constitutes a pseudogene. The CDR3 has 16 amino acids. The CDR3 nucleotides are TGTGCCAGCACCAACTCAGAGGACAGGGCAAATCAGCCCCAGCATTTT. Its translation is CASTNSEDRANQPQHF.

The V gene is TRBV28, the J gene TRBJ1-4; 8 positions match TRBD1. V gave up 6 bases and J gave up 7 bases; unmatched junction bases: 7. CDR1 and CDR2 from the germline V gene are MDHEN and SYDVKM. The length of the CDR3 is 14 residues. The CDR3 sequence is CASRNGQGGEKLFF. CDR3 DNA sequence: TGTGCCAGCAGAAACGGACAGGGCGGTGAAAAACTGTTTTTT.

The chain carries TRBV4-1 and TRBJ2-3; TRBD2 agrees at 8 bases. The CDR3 runs to 13 residues. Germline trimming cut 8 bases from V and 4 bases from J; bases unmatched to any gene: 5. Germline V lookup: CDR1 MGHRA, CDR2 YSYEKL. CDR3 in amino acids: CASSKREPDTQYF. The CDR3 bases are TGCGCCAGCTCAAAGCGGGAGCCAGATACGCAGTATTTT.

This clone was observed a single time. The V call is TRBV5-1, the J call TRBJ1-4, with a weak D call TRBD1 (6 bases). In germline, CDR1 is SGHRS, CDR2 YFSETQ. CDR3 length equals 15 residues. Trimming shortened V by 0 bases and J by 8 bases, and 14 bases separated the two germline ends. The CDR3 DNA is TGCGCCAGCAGCTTGGGTCGGGGGGCGGCGGAAAAACTGTTTTTT. This gives the protein CASSLGRGAAEKLFF. Complete variable domain (other parts from reference TRBV5-1 and TRBJ1-4): KAGVTQTPRYLIKTRGQQVTLSCSPISGHRSVSWYQQTPGQGLQFLFEYFSETQRNKGNFPGRFSGRQFSNSRSEMNVSTLELGDSALYLCASSLGRGAAEKLFFGSGTQLSVL.

The V call is TRBV19, the J call TRBJ1-6; tentatively, D is TRBD1 (6 bases). V dropped 3 bases and J dropped 7 bases, with 16 bases sitting between them. Germline-derived CDR1 and CDR2 are LNHDA and SQIVND (reference sequence). This CDR3 region has 16 residues. As DNA, the CDR3 is TGTGCCAGTAGTATGCGGAGACAGGTCATCAATTCACCCCTCCACTTT. It specifies CASSMRRQVINSPLHF.

The chain combines TRBV25-1 with TRBJ2-1, with TRBD2 identical over 7 bases. This CDR3 region has 13 residues. Germline V gives CDR1 MGHDK, CDR2 SYGVNS. The trim removed 7 bases at V and 7 bases at J, leaving 7 bases unmatched. The chain's CDR3 is CASKPSGWNEQFF. The CDR3 nucleotides read TGTGCCAGCAAGCCTAGCGGATGGAATGAGCAGTTCTTC. The whole variable domain, remainder taken from reference TRBV25-1 and TRBJ2-1, is EADIYQTPRYLVIGTGKKITLECSQTMGHDKMYWYQQDPGMELHLIHYSYGVNSTEKGDLSSESTVSRIRTEHFPLTLESARPSHTSQYLCASKPSGWNEQFFGPGTRLTVL.

A note on this clone: Germline is not matched at one junction end, which may reflect a read error. V and J are TRBV9 and TRBJ1-2; 7 bases match TRBD1. Germline CDR1 is SGDLS and CDR2 is YYNGEE. This CDR3 region has 11 residues. CDR3 in DNA: TGTGCCAGCAGCACACCAGGGGGGTTCTCCTTC. As protein: CASSTPGGFSF.

The chain joins TRBV28 to TRBJ2-1, with 12 bases identical to TRBD1. The length of the CDR3 is 15 residues. Trimming removed 3 bases from V and 10 bases from J; junction bases left unmatched: 7. Germline lookup yields CDR1 MDHEN and CDR2 SYDVKM. CDR3 coding DNA: TGTGCCAGCAGTTTCCGGGACAGGGGGCGCAAGGAGCAGTTCTTC. It specifies CASSFRDRGRKEQFF.

V is TRBV18 and J is TRBJ1-2; weak D call: TRBD1 (5 bases). Germline loops: CDR1 KGHSH, CDR2 LQKENI. Deletions cut 4 bases from V and 2 bases from J, with 14 bases between. The CDR3 is 15 amino acids. The CDR3 coding sequence is TGTGCCAGCTCACGACCCGACAGATTCAACTATGGCTACACCTTC. This gives the protein CASSRPDRFNYGYTF.

The chain has TRBV6-5 and TRBJ2-6; perhaps TRBD1 as D (6 bases). The CDR3 is 15 amino acids. Trimming left V 6 bases short and J 7 bases short, with 16 bases between. Germline CDR1 is MNHEY and CDR2 is SVGAGI. CDR3 loop: CASRALQGSANVLTF. For the CDR3, the DNA is TGTGCCAGCAGAGCATTACAGGGATCCGCCAACGTCCTGACTTTC.

The CDR3 DNA reads as TGTGCCAGCAGTGGGACAGGGGCCTACTATGGCTACACCTTC. It translates to CASSGTGAYYGYTF. The V call is TRBV25-1, the J call TRBJ1-2; 9 bases align to TRBD1. The CDR3 is 14 amino acids. Germline V gene lookup returns CDR1 MGHDK and CDR2 SYGVNS. Trimming took 4 bases from V and 3 from J; bases not matched to a gene: 3.

The gene calls are TRBV21-1 and TRBJ2-5; the table's D call, TRBD1, has no DNA check behind it. TRBV21-1 is given as a pseudogene. This CDR3 has 13 residues. DNA for the CDR3: TGTGCCAGCAGCAAAACAAATTCAGAGACCCAGTACTTC. This translates into CASSKTNSETQYF.

This clone was picked up one time. The J gene is TRBJ2-2, the V gene TRBV7-3; TRBD2 agrees at 8 bases. This CDR3 is built from 14 residues. Germline CDR1 SGHTA, CDR2 FQGTGA. The J segment lost 9 bases and the V segment lost 0 bases, leaving 3 bases of the junction unmatched. The CDR3 DNA follows: TGTGCCAGCAGCTTAACTAGCGGGATGAGGGAGCTGTTTTTT. Residues: CASSLTSGMRELFF.